This entry describes one TCR beta chain. CDR1 is SGHTA and CDR2 is FQGNSA in the germline V gene. The J segment lost 4 bases and the V segment lost 3 bases, leaving 9 bases of the junction unmatched. CDR3 size: 16 residues. In the source study's methods: Reference gene primers were amplified, and this amplification served to estimate nucleated cell counts. The data were produced by immunoSEQ multiplex PCR, yet TCRdb's version contains in-frame clones alone and is incomplete. Clone size and the V and J calls come from that table; the DNA yielded D and trimming. The sample lists about 82,000 clones, under 90% occurring once. The data stem from a study of blood T cell repertoires in COVID-19. Study at large: COVID-19 samples collected from the United States, Italy and Spain covered acute and convalescent phases. T cells, B-cell-depleted T cells, or PBMCs provided the cDNA or gDNA that served as material.

The source material was peripheral blood. This rearrangement joins TRBV7-2 to TRBJ1-2; 9 nucleotides line up with TRBD1. This TCR was recovered from a man older than 75 with acute or convalescent COVID-19. As DNA, the CDR3 is TGTGCCAGCAGCTTCTCCCCGGGACAGGGAAGCTATGGCTACACCTTC. It yields the protein CASSFSPGQGSYGYTF. Variable domain in full (rest from reference TRBV7-2 and TRBJ1-2): GAGVSQSPSNKVTEKGKDVELRCDPISGHTALYWYRQSLGQGLEFLIYFQGNSAPDKSGLPSDRFSAERTGGSVSTLTIQRTQQEDSAVYLCASSFSPGQGSYGYTFGSGTRLTVV.